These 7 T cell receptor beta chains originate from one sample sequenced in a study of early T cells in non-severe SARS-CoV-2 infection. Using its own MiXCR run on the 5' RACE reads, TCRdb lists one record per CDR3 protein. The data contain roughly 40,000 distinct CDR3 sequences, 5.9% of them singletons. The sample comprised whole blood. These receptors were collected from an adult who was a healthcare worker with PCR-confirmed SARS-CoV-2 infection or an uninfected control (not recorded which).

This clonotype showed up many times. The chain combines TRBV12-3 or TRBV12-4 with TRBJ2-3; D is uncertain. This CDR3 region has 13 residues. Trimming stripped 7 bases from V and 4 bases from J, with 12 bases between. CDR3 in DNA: TGTGCCAGCAACCCGGGTATCGCAGATACGCAGTATTTT. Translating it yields CASNPGIADTQYF.

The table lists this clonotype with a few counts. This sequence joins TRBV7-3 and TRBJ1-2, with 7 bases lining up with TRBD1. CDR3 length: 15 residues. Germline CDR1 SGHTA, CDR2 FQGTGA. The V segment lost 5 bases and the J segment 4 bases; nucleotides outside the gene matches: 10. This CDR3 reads CASSPVPGQSYGYTF. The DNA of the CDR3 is TGTGCCAGCAGCCCGGTACCGGGACAGTCCTATGGCTACACCTTC. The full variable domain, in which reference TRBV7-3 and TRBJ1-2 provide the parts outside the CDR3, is GAGVSQTPSNKVTEKGKYVELRCDPISGHTALYWYRQSLGQGPEFLIYFQGTGAADDSGLPNDRFFAVRPEGSVSTLKIQRTERGDSAVYLCASSPVPGQSYGYTFGSGTRLTVV.

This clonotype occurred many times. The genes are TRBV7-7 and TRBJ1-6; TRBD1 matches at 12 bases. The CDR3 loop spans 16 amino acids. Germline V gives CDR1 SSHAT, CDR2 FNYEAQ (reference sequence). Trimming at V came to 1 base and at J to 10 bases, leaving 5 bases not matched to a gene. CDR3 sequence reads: CASSLGGQGAGSPLHF. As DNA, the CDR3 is TGTGCCAGCAGCTTAGGGGGACAGGGGGCCGGGTCACCCCTCCACTTT. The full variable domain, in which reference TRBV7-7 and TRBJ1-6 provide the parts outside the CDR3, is GAGVSQSPRYKVTKRGQDVTLRCDPISSHATLYWYQQALGQGPEFLTYFNYEAQPDKSGLPSDRFSAERPEGSISTLTIQRTEQRDSAMYRCASSLGGQGAGSPLHFGNGTRLTVT.

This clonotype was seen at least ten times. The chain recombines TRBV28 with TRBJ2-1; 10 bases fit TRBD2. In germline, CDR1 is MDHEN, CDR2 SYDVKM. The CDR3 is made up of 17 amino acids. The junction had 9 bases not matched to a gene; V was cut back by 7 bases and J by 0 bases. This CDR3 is CASTSSGRPDSYNEQFF. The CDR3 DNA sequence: TGTGCCAGCACAAGTAGCGGGAGGCCTGACTCCTACAATGAGCAGTTCTTC.

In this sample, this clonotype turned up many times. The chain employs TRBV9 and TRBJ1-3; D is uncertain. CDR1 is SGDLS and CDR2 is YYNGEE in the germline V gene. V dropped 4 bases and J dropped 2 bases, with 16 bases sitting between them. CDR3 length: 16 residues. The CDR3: CASSPFGGKTGNTIYF. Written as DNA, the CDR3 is TGTGCCAGCAGCCCTTTTGGTGGAAAAACTGGAAACACCATATATTTT.

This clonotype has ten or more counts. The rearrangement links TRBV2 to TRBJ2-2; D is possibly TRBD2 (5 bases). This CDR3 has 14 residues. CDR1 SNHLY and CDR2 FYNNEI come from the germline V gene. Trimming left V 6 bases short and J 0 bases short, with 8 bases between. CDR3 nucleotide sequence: TGTGCCAGCAGCGGACTTTCGAACACCGGGGAGCTGTTTTTT. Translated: CASSGLSNTGELFF.

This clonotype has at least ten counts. For the CDR3, the DNA is TGTGCCAGCAGCCTACAAGGGGGGGCCATGGTCACCGGGGAGCTGTTTTTT. Amino acid sequence: CASSLQGGAMVTGELFF. The chain combines TRBV11-2 with TRBJ2-2, with a tentative D call TRBD2 (7 bases). CDR1 and CDR2 (germline): SGHAT, FQNNGV. This CDR3 is 17 amino acids long. The V and J ends lost 5 bases and 4 bases respectively, with 20 bases between them. Combining the CDR3 with reference TRBV11-2 and TRBJ2-2 gives the whole variable domain EAGVAQSPRYKIIEKRQSVAFWCNPISGHATLYWYQQILGQGPKLLIQFQNNGVVDDSQLPKDRFSAERLKGVDSTLKIQPAKLEDSAVYLCASSLQGGAMVTGELFFGEGSRLTVL.